This passage covers 5 T cell receptor beta chains from one sample sequenced in a study of blood T cells in healthy people across ages. It was with a sample-barcoded 5' primer and a J-beta primer mix that a second PCR of roughly 7 to 12 cycles was run. TCRdb ran MiXCR on the 5' RACE reads and lists one entry per CDR3 protein. Of about 670,000 distinct CDR3 sequences listed, 35% to 50% are singletons. The sample comprised blood. Every receptor here comes from a man older than 75 in good health.

This clonotype was counted only a few times. The chain combines TRBV5-1 with TRBJ2-1, with 8 nucleotides matching TRBD1. The junction had 13 bases not matched to a gene; V was cut back by 4 bases and J by 7 bases. CDR1 is SGHRS, CDR2 YFSETQ, per germline. The CDR3 is 16 amino acids. The CDR3 sequence: CASSDPQGGGLNEQFF. The CDR3 bases are TGCGCCAGCAGCGACCCACAGGGGGGAGGATTGAATGAGCAGTTCTTC.

The V call is TRBV5-1, the J call TRBJ2-1; maybe TRBD1 (7 bases). This CDR3 comprises 14 residues. Trimming pared 4 bases from V and 9 bases from J, leaving 17 bases between. CDR1 and CDR2 (germline): SGHRS, YFSETQ. The CDR3 nucleotides are TGCGCCAGCAGCACCCTGGCAGGGGGAGGTGAGCAGTTCTTC. Amino acids: CASSTLAGGGEQFF.

The chain links TRBV20-1 to TRBJ2-4; no definite D call. With the DNA end fitting TRBJ2-7 better, the J assignment may be wrong. The CDR3 is made up of 14 amino acids. From germline, CDR1 is DFQATT and CDR2 SNEGSKA (reference sequence). The chain's CDR3 is CSAMRPQAYYEQYF. The CDR3 DNA is TGCAGTGCTATGCGACCGCAAGCGTACTACGAGCAGTACTTC.

About this clonotype itself: A read error may account for a junction end that differs from germline. The rearrangement uses TRBV10-1 and TRBJ2-3; no clear D. The CDR3 contains 14 residues. CDR1 is WNHNN, CDR2 SYGVQD, per germline (reference sequence). The CDR3 spells CTSSESSGRDTQYF. The CDR3 bases are TGCACCAGCAGTGAGAGTTCAGGCCGAGATACGCAGTATTTT.

The chain joins TRBV7-2 to TRBJ2-1, with 7 bases matching TRBD2. V lost 3 bases and J lost 10; bases outside the gene matches: 12. CDR1 is SGHTA, CDR2 FQGNSA, per germline. This CDR3 is built from 15 residues. In DNA, the CDR3 is TGTGCCAGCAGCTTCCCCACGATAGCGGGCAACGAGCAGTTCTTC. This sequence encodes CASSFPTIAGNEQFF. Filled out from reference TRBV7-2 and TRBJ2-1, the complete variable domain reads GAGVSQSPSNKVTEKGKDVELRCDPISGHTALYWYRQSLGQGLEFLIYFQGNSAPDKSGLPSDRFSAERTGGSVSTLTIQRTQQEDSAVYLCASSFPTIAGNEQFFGPGTRLTVL.